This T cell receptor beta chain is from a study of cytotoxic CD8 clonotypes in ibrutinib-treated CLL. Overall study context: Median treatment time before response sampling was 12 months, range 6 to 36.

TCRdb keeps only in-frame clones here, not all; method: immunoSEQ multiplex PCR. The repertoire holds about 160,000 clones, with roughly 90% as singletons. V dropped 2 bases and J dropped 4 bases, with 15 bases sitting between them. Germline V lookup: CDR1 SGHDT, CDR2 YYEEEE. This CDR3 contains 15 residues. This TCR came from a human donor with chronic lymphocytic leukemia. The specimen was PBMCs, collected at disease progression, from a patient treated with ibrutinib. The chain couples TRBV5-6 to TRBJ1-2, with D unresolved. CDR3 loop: CASSFDVTPIYGYTF. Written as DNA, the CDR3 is TGTGCCAGCAGCTTTGATGTAACGCCTATCTATGGCTACACCTTC. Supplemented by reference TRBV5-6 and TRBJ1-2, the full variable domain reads DAGVTQSPTHLIKTRGQQVTLRCSPKSGHDTVSWYQQALGQGPQFIFQYYEEEERQRGNFPDRFSGHQFPNYSSELNVNALLLGDSALYLCASSFDVTPIYGYTFGSGTRLTVV.